Listed below are T cell receptor beta chains from one sample, sequenced in a study of T-cell memory formation after mild COVID-19. In TCRdb, the 5' RACE reads were re-called with MiXCR into one record per CDR3 protein. The sample gives 350,000 or so distinct CDR3 sequences, 20% to 25% of which show up once; around 20% is in the top ten. Material: PBMCs or a T cell subset sorted from them (not recorded which). All receptors come from a man between 18 and 29 years old who had mild COVID-19 (a few samples of this study predate the infection). Cell type and time point are not known. Each CDR3 is given with its conserved first and last residue. A D gene is named only where the DNA matches it firmly. Clone size is given for some rows only: seen once, a few or many times, or a class if the clone is expanded.

J | D | V | size | CDR3 | DNA
TRBJ1-3 | TRBD1 | TRBV4-1 | . | CASSHPDRGERIYF | TGCGCCAGCAGCCATCCCGACAGGGGAGAACGCATATATTTT
TRBJ2-3 | . | TRBV10-3 | many | CAISGWEHTDTQYF | TGTGCCATCAGTGGGTGGGAGCACACAGATACGCAGTATTTT
TRBJ2-3 | TRBD2 | TRBV15 | few | CATSKALAGRTDTQYF | TGTGCCACCAGCAAGGCACTAGCGGGTCGCACAGATACGCAGTATTTT
TRBJ1-5 | . | TRBV28 | . | CASGWGQNQPQHF | TGTGCCAGCGGGTGGGGGCAAAATCAGCCCCAGCATTTT
TRBJ2-5 | . | TRBV5-1 | . | CASSASGGPETQYF | TGCGCCAGCAGCGCCTCGGGGGGCCCAGAGACCCAGTACTTC
TRBJ2-7 | . | TRBV12-5 | few | CASGLFPQGREQYF | TGTGCTAGTGGTTTGTTTCCCCAGGGGAGGGAGCAGTACTTC
TRBJ2-4 | TRBD1 | TRBV7-8 | . | CASSNDRGTVSAKNIQYF | TGTGCCAGCAGCAACGACAGGGGTACGGTCTCCGCCAAAAACATTCAGTACTTC
TRBJ2-1 | TRBD1 | TRBV29-1 | few | CSVERDRADNEQFF | TGCAGCGTAGAAAGGGACAGGGCGGACAATGAGCAGTTCTTC
TRBJ2-5 | . | TRBV6-5 | . | CASSYQDSQETQYF | TGTGCCAGCAGTTACCAGGACAGCCAAGAGACCCAGTACTTC
TRBJ2-5 | TRBD1 | TRBV6-5 | few | CASSYLSHRGPGETQYF | TGTGCCAGCAGTTACCTTAGTCACAGGGGGCCCGGAGAGACCCAGTACTTC
TRBJ2-5 | . | TRBV12-3/TRBV12-4 | few | CASSQGPSRRETQYF | TGTGCCAGCAGTCAGGGACCATCTCGAAGGGAGACCCAGTACTTC
TRBJ2-5 | TRBD2 | TRBV4-1 | few | CASSKGGGPNQETQYF | TGCGCCAGCAGCAAGGGCGGGGGGCCTAACCAAGAGACCCAGTACTTC
TRBJ2-5 | TRBD1 | TRBV20-1 | . | CSARPYDRGQETQYF | TGCAGTGCTCGCCCCTACGACAGGGGGCAAGAGACCCAGTACTTC
TRBJ2-7 | . | TRBV4-3 | few | CASSQSPGPGSYEQYF | TGCGCCAGCAGCCAGAGCCCAGGGCCCGGCTCCTACGAGCAGTACTTC
TRBJ2-6 | . | TRBV20-1 | . | CSAPAFGANVLTF | TGCAGTGCTCCAGCCTTCGGGGCCAACGTCCTGACTTTC
TRBJ2-6 | TRBD2 | TRBV7-3 | . | CASSPAGGTPRVLTF | TGTGCCAGCAGCCCCGCCGGGGGGACCCCAAGGGTCCTGACTTTC
TRBJ2-3 | TRBD1 | TRBV11-2 | few | CASREHRGREDTQYF | TGTGCCAGCAGAGAACACAGGGGGCGCGAAGATACGCAGTATTTT
TRBJ1-2 | . | TRBV5-6 | . | CASRRDGSVTTF | TGTGCCAGCAGGAGGGACGGCTCGGTGACCACCTTC
TRBJ1-3 | . | TRBV7-3 | few | CASSLNYSHSGNTIYF | TGTGCCAGCAGCTTGAATTACAGCCACTCTGGAAACACCATATATTTT
TRBJ2-5 | . | TRBV7-2 | few | CASSPALRRWETQYF | TGTGCCAGCAGCCCGGCCTTGCGGCGGTGGGAGACCCAGTACTTC
TRBJ2-5 | . | TRBV19 | . | CATTGPHRETQYF | TGTGCCACCACGGGGCCCCACAGGGAGACCCAGTACTTC
TRBJ2-3 | . | TRBV7-6 | . | CASSSTGGPSTDTQYF | TGTGCCAGCAGCTCAACTGGGGGGCCGAGCACAGATACGCAGTATTTT
TRBJ2-3 | . | TRBV4-2 | . | CASSRDGATDTQYF | TGTGCCAGCAGCCGGGATGGGGCCACAGATACGCAGTATTTT
TRBJ2-7 | . | TRBV5-1 | once | CASSYRQETREQYF | TGCGCCAGCAGCTACCGACAGGAGACTAGAGAGCAGTACTTC
TRBJ2-5 | TRBD2 | TRBV2 | few | CASDRRGDGETQYF | TGTGCCAGCGATCGGCGGGGGGATGGGGAGACCCAGTACTTC
TRBJ2-5 | . | TRBV7-9 | . | CASSWRGTQYF | TGTGCCAGCAGCTGGAGGGGGACCCAGTACTTC
TRBJ2-1 | TRBD2 | TRBV9 | many | CASSVGGGAYNEQFF | TGTGCCAGCAGCGTGGGCGGGGGAGCCTACAATGAGCAGTTCTTC
TRBJ2-5 | TRBD1 | TRBV7-2 | few | CASSLVGYITGDQETQYF | TGTGCCAGCAGCTTAGTGGGCTATATAACAGGGGACCAAGAGACCCAGTACTTC
TRBJ2-3 | . | TRBV12-3/TRBV12-4 | . | CASRYGVGTDTQYF | TGTGCCAGCCGTTACGGGGTTGGCACAGATACGCAGTATTTT
TRBJ1-2 | . | TRBV6-2/TRBV6-3 | . | CASSRGVAPGYTF | TGTGCCAGCAGTAGAGGGGTGGCGCCTGGCTACACCTTC
TRBJ1-6 | . | TRBV7-2 | . | CASSLVVGANNSPLHF | TGTGCCAGCAGCTTAGTGGTGGGGGCGAATAATTCACCCCTCCACTTT
TRBJ2-3 | TRBD2 | TRBV5-1 | . | CASSPRGAFTDTQYF | TGCGCCAGCAGCCCGCGGGGGGCCTTCACAGATACGCAGTATTTT
TRBJ2-5 | . | TRBV28 | once | CASSFWGFETQYF | TGTGCCAGCAGTTTTTGGGGATTTGAGACCCAGTACTTC
TRBJ2-2 | . | TRBV4-3 | . | CASSQATPDTGELFF | TGCGCCAGCAGCCAAGCGACACCCGACACCGGGGAGCTGTTTTTT
TRBJ2-1 | TRBD2 | TRBV6-5 | few | CASSYSGLAGGNNEQFF | TGTGCCAGCAGTTACTCCGGACTAGCGGGGGGAAACAATGAGCAGTTCTTC
TRBJ1-5 | . | TRBV5-1 | . | CASSAGQPGQPQHF | TGCGCCAGCAGCGCCGGACAGCCTGGACAGCCCCAGCATTTT
TRBJ1-2 | . | TRBV6-6 | few | CASSYQGGYTF | TGTGCCAGCAGTTACCAGGGGGGCTACACCTTC
TRBJ1-2 | . | TRBV5-1 | few | CASSSKVDRAYGYTF | TGCGCCAGCAGCTCGAAAGTGGACAGAGCCTATGGCTACACCTTC
TRBJ2-1 | . | TRBV2 | . | CASSEGASGRRNEQFF | TGTGCCAGCAGTGAGGGGGCTAGCGGCAGGAGGAATGAGCAGTTCTTC
TRBJ2-1 | . | TRBV27 | . | CASSLGPDEQFF | TGTGCCAGCAGCCTGGGACCCGATGAGCAGTTCTTC
TRBJ1-1 | . | TRBV20-1 | . | CSADGYTEAFF | TGCAGTGCAGACGGGTACACTGAAGCTTTCTTT
TRBJ2-3 | . | TRBV9 | . | CASSVDGAAGSTDTQYF | TGTGCCAGCAGCGTAGACGGGGCCGCCGGTAGCACAGATACGCAGTATTTT
TRBJ2-3 | . | TRBV10-3 | few | CAISEWTNGDTQYF | TGTGCCATCAGTGAGTGGACTAATGGGGATACGCAGTATTTT
TRBJ1-5 | . | TRBV4-1 | few | CASSQGPGSNQPQHF | TGCGCCAGCAGCCAAGGTCCAGGGAGCAATCAGCCCCAGCATTTT
TRBJ2-3 | . | TRBV7-7 | . | CASSFSGFSTDTQYF | TGTGCTAGCAGCTTCTCAGGATTTAGCACAGATACGCAGTATTTT
TRBJ2-5 | . | TRBV27 | few | CASSLGLGAQETQYF | TGTGCCAGCAGCCTGGGCCTGGGGGCGCAGGAGACCCAGTACTTC
TRBJ2-7 | TRBD2 | TRBV6-5 | . | CASSYSSGGTYEQYF | TGTGCCAGCAGTTACAGTAGCGGGGGAACCTACGAGCAGTACTTC
TRBJ1-1 | . | TRBV3-1 | few | CASSSRRSEAFF | TGTGCCAGCAGCTCCCGCCGGTCTGAAGCTTTCTTT
TRBJ2-7 | TRBD2 | TRBV7-9 | . | CASRPTSGEFYEQYF | TGTGCCAGCCGACCGACTAGCGGGGAGTTCTACGAGCAGTACTTC
TRBJ2-7 | . | TRBV12-3/TRBV12-4 | . | CASSSYWAEQYF | TGTGCCAGCAGTTCGTATTGGGCGGAGCAGTACTTC
TRBJ1-5 | TRBD1 | TRBV20-1 | . | CSAHVPGQGPYSNQPQHF | TGCAGTGCTCACGTTCCGGGACAGGGACCTTATAGCAATCAGCCCCAGCATTTT
TRBJ1-5 | . | TRBV12-3/TRBV12-4 | many | CASSDRAEQPQHF | TGTGCCAGCAGTGATAGGGCTGAGCAGCCCCAGCATTTT
TRBJ1-6 | TRBD1 | TRBV6-1 | . | CASSVRGGAGNSPLHF | TGTGCCAGCAGTGTCAGGGGGGGCGCGGGTAATTCACCCCTCCACTTT
TRBJ2-6 | . | TRBV6-5 | few | CASSYASGANVLTF | TGTGCCAGCAGTTACGCATCTGGGGCCAACGTCCTGACTTTC
TRBJ1-2 | . | TRBV4-3 | few | CASSRGNNYGYTF | TGCGCCAGCAGCCGTGGGAATAACTATGGCTACACCTTC
TRBJ2-2 | TRBD1 | TRBV6-1 | few | CASSEAMWRRTGVTGELFF | TGTGCCAGCAGTGAAGCGATGTGGAGGAGGACAGGGGTTACCGGGGAGCTGTTTTTT
TRBJ1-2 | . | TRBV12-3/TRBV12-4 | few | CASSAQGLYYGYTF | TGTGCCAGCAGCGCCCAGGGTTTATACTATGGCTACACCTTC
TRBJ2-3 | TRBD2 | TRBV10-3 | few | CAISESALAGWPDTQYF | TGTGCCATCAGTGAGTCTGCACTAGCGGGTTGGCCTGATACGCAGTATTTT